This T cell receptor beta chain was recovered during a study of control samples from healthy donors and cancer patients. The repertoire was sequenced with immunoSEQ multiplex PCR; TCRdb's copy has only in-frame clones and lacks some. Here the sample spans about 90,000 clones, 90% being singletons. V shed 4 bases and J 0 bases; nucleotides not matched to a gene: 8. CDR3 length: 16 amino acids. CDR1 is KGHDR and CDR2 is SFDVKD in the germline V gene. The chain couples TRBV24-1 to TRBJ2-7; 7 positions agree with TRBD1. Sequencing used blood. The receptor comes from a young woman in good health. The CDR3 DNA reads TGTGCCACCAGTGACGAGGACAGGACGATCTCCTACGAGCAGTACTTC. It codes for CATSDEDRTISYEQYF.